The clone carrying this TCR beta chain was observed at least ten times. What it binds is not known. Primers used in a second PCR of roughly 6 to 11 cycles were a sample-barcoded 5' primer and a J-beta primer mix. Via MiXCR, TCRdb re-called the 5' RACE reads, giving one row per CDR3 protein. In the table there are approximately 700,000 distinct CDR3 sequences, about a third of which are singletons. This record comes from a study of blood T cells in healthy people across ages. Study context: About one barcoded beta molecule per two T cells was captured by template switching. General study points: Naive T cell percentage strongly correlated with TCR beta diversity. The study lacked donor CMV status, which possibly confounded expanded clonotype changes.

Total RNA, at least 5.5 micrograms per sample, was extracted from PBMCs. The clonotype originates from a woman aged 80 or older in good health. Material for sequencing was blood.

The CDR3 reads CASSQDSASYEQYF. The CDR3 region has the DNA TGTGCCAGCAGCCAAGATTCCGCTTCCTACGAGCAGTACTTC. The V call is TRBV3-1, the J call TRBJ2-7; D unresolved. From germline, CDR1 is LGHDT and CDR2 YNNKEL (reference sequence). Between the trimmed V and J ends, which lost 0 bases and 1 base, there was a span of 7 bases. The CDR3 sequence is 14 residues long.